The 19 T cell receptor beta chains reported below all come from one sample, sequenced in a study of T cell repertoires in cytomegalovirus infection. TCRdb used MiXCR to reprocess the reads, holding one entry per CDR3 protein. Among under 850,000 distinct CDR3 sequences listed, 30% to 40% were seen once. These receptors are not linked to any known antigen. Sequenced material: cultured PBMCs, taken from culture after CMV antigen stimulation. These receptors came from a human donor in good health (CMV status not recorded). Some clones in this sample may be carry-over from other donors' samples.

The chain carries TRBV19 and TRBJ2-1; D assignment may be TRBD1 or TRBD2 (6 bases each). The V and J ends lost 9 bases and 8 bases respectively, with 17 bases between them. The CDR3 totals 13 residues. The germline V gene encodes CDR1 LNHDA and CDR2 SQIVND (reference sequence). The CDR3 coding sequence is TGTGCCAGCCACCGTCCCGGGGGCCATGAGCAGTTCTTC. Residues: CASHRPGGHEQFF.

CDR3 DNA: TGTGCCAGACCAAACTGGGCAGGTGTGGAGCAGTACTTC. This translates into CARPNWAGVEQYF. This chain connects TRBV19 to TRBJ2-7; no reliable D call. The CDR3 loop spans 13 amino acids. Germline V lookup: CDR1 LNHDA, CDR2 SQIVND (reference sequence). Trimming left V 9 bases short and J 7 bases short, with 19 bases between.

This clonotype turned up a few times. The chain has TRBV9 and TRBJ2-6; D gene unclear. The CDR3 sequence is 16 residues long. In germline, CDR1 is SGDLS, CDR2 YYNGEE. V was shortened by 1 base and J by 4 bases, with 12 bases between the two germline ends. CDR3 coding DNA: TGTGCCAGCAGCGTACGAATGGGTACCGGGGCCAACGTCCTGACTTTC. As protein: CASSVRMGTGANVLTF.

This clonotype came up a few times. The chain carries TRBV7-2 and TRBJ2-3; 7 nucleotides align to TRBD2. V was clipped by 3 bases and J by 2 bases; unmatched bases: 11. CDR3 length: 17 residues. Germline CDR1 SGHTA, CDR2 FQGNSA. This CDR3 reads CASSFQGSSGSTDTQYF. The DNA for the CDR3 is TGTGCCAGCAGCTTTCAAGGGTCTAGCGGATCCACAGATACGCAGTATTTT.

Turning to this clonotype: Sequence at one end of the junction differs from germline and may be a read error. V usage is TRBV20-1 and J usage is TRBJ1-2; D not certain. Germline values: CDR1 DFQATT, CDR2 SNEGSKA (reference sequence). The CDR3 has 13 amino acids. Written as DNA, the CDR3 is TGCAGTGCTAGCGCAGGAGCTAACTATGGCGACACCTTC. Translation gives CSASAGANYGDTF.

The CDR3 region has the DNA TGTGCCAGCAGTGACCAGGAGAGCATGAACACTGAAGCTTTCTTT. Its protein product is CASSDQESMNTEAFF. This sequence joins TRBV6-6 and TRBJ1-1; D is unresolved. Per germline, CDR1 MNHNY and CDR2 SVGAGI (reference sequence). This CDR3 has 15 residues. V dropped 5 bases and J dropped 0 bases, with 13 bases sitting between them.

This rearrangement joins TRBV20-1 to TRBJ1-3; D is undetermined. V lost 0 bases, J lost 0 bases, and 12 bases lay in between. Germline assignment: CDR1 DFQATT and CDR2 SNEGSKA (reference sequence). The CDR3 length is 16 residues. CDR3 sequence reads: CSARDPWQLSGNTIYF. The CDR3 nucleotides are TGCAGTGCTAGAGATCCTTGGCAGCTCTCTGGAAACACCATATATTTT.

This clonotype was counted a few times. The rearrangement joins TRBV7-2 to TRBJ2-3; 9 bases fit TRBD2. With V trimmed by 6 bases and J by 9 bases, 4 bases remained unmatched. CDR1 is SGHTA, CDR2 FQGNSA, per germline. This CDR3 comprises 12 residues. In DNA, the CDR3 is TGTGCCAGCAGTCAGACTAGCGGCACGCAGTATTTT. As protein: CASSQTSGTQYF.

This sequence joins TRBV18 and TRBJ1-5; D is unresolved. Germline V lookup: CDR1 KGHSH, CDR2 LQKENI. The V end was cut by 6 bases, the J end by 3 bases, with 12 bases between. This CDR3 region has 14 residues. The CDR3 DNA reads as TGTGCCAGCTCCCTACAGTTAAACAATCAGCCCCAGCATTTT. Its protein is CASSLQLNNQPQHF.

V and J are TRBV7-4 and TRBJ2-7; unclear D gene. The CDR3 length is 15 residues. Germline V gene data show CDR1 as SGHVT and CDR2 as SQSDAQ. Between the trimmed V and J ends, which lost 6 bases and 1 base, there was a span of 16 bases. This chain's CDR3 is CASSRLIGASYEQYF. The CDR3 coding sequence is TGTGCCAGCAGTCGGCTAATCGGCGCTTCCTACGAGCAGTACTTC. Supplemented by reference TRBV7-4 and TRBJ2-7, the full variable domain reads GAGVSQSPRYKVAKRGRDVALRCDSISGHVTLYWYRQTLGQGSEVLTYSQSDAQRDKSGRPSGRFSAERPERSVSTLKIQRTEQGDSAVYLCASSRLIGASYEQYFGPGTRLTVT.

V is TRBV20-1 and J is TRBJ2-1, with D tentatively TRBD1 (6 bases). This CDR3 is 13 amino acids long. Trimming left V 6 bases short and J 1 base short, with 10 bases between. The germline V gene encodes CDR1 DFQATT and CDR2 SNEGSKA (reference sequence). CDR3 amino acids: CSAMDSSYNEQFF. In nucleotides, the CDR3 is TGCAGTGCCATGGACAGTTCCTACAATGAGCAGTTCTTC.

This sequence joins TRBV2 and TRBJ2-1; D gene ambiguous. The CDR3 runs 14 residues. Germline CDR1 and CDR2: SNHLY and FYNNEI. V was pared by 6 bases and J by 7 bases, with 16 bases between. CDR3 region: CASRPRTGPNEQFF. The CDR3 DNA is TGTGCCAGCAGACCGCGAACCGGCCCTAATGAGCAGTTCTTC.

In its sample, this clonotype was seen a few times. The rearrangement uses TRBV7-2 and TRBJ1-6; maybe TRBD1 (6 bases). With 10 bases removed from V and 6 bases from J, the gap between germline ends came to 13 bases. The CDR3 consists of 13 residues. Germline V CDR1 and CDR2: SGHTA, FQGNSA. CDR3 DNA: TGTGCCATCGGGACAACTCTTAATTCACCCCTCCACTTT. This translates into CAIGTTLNSPLHF.

CDR3 nucleotide sequence: TGTGCTAGTGGTTTGGCACAGGGGACCGGGGAGCTGTTTTTT. Amino acids: CASGLAQGTGELFF. The chain joins TRBV12-5 to TRBJ2-2, with 7 bases fitting TRBD1. The germline gives CDR1 LGHNT, CDR2 FRNRAP. The V gene end was trimmed by 1 base and the J gene end by 5 bases; junction bases not matched to a gene: 1. The length of the CDR3 is 14 residues. Complete variable domain (other parts from reference TRBV12-5 and TRBJ2-2): DARVTQTPRHKVTEMGQEVTMRCQPILGHNTVFWYRQTMMQGLELLAYFRNRAPLDDSGMPKDRFSAEMPDATLATLKIQPSEPRDSAVYFCASGLAQGTGELFFGEGSRLTVL.

The chain joins TRBV18 to TRBJ1-1; D call uncertain. The germline V and J ends were trimmed by 6 bases and 0 bases, with 17 bases remaining between them. Germline V gene lookup returns CDR1 KGHSH and CDR2 LQKENI. CDR3 length: 16 residues. The CDR3 is CASSATPSGMNTEAFF. CDR3 sequence (DNA): TGTGCCAGCTCGGCCACCCCTTCCGGGATGAACACTGAAGCTTTCTTT.

The chain has TRBV28 and TRBJ1-6, with 7 bases aligning to TRBD1. The germline V gene has CDR1 MDHEN and CDR2 SYDVKM. J was trimmed by 10 bases and V by 4 bases; bases with no gene match: 10. CDR3 size: 15 residues. CDR3 residues: CASSYPRQGGSPLHF. The CDR3, as DNA: TGTGCCAGCAGTTATCCCCGACAGGGCGGATCACCCCTCCACTTT. Complete variable domain (other parts from reference TRBV28 and TRBJ1-6): DVKVTQSSRYLVKRTGEKVFLECVQDMDHENMFWYRQDPGLGLRLIYFSYDVKMKEKGDIPEGYSVSREKKERFSLILESASTNQTSMYLCASSYPRQGGSPLHFGNGTRLTVT.

The genes are TRBV19 and TRBJ2-1; 11 bases fit TRBD2. V shed 8 bases and J 1 base; nucleotides not matched to a gene: 1. The CDR3 contains 14 residues. The V gene's germline CDR1 is LNHDA and CDR2 SQIVND (reference sequence). CDR3 sequence reads: CASGTSGSYNEQFF. CDR3 bases: TGTGCCAGTGGGACTAGCGGTTCCTACAATGAGCAGTTCTTC.

Concerning this clonotype itself: Since a much larger clone is just one base distant, this may be a read error. CDR3 sequence (DNA): TGTGCCAGCAGCTCAACCGGGACAGCAGAGACCCAGTACTTC. This translates into CASSSTGTAETQYF. This sequence joins TRBV13 and TRBJ2-5; 7 bases line up with TRBD1. Germline values: CDR1 PRHDT, CDR2 FYEKMQ (reference sequence). Losses at the gene ends were 4 bases for V and 4 bases for J; bases not matched to a gene: 6. The CDR3 spans 14 residues.

The chain couples TRBV4-1 to TRBJ1-2; TRBD1 is a possible D gene (5 bases). The V end was cut by 0 bases, the J end by 2 bases, with 10 bases between. There are 15 residues in the CDR3. The germline gives CDR1 MGHRA, CDR2 YSYEKL. CDR3 nucleotide sequence: TGCGCCAGCAGCCAAGAGCCAGGGCGGAACTATGGCTACACCTTC. It codes for CASSQEPGRNYGYTF.